This T cell receptor beta chain was found in a study of spatial heterogeneity in lung cancer. Overall study: The study consistently detected more beta-chain than alpha-chain sequences. As counted in raw reads, each unique TCR and UMI combination appeared more than ten times on average. Overall study results and limits: Ubiquitous expanded tumor TCRs were observed in blood more at resection than follow-up.

TCRdb re-called the 5' RACE reads through MiXCR, storing one row per CDR3 protein. The sample includes roughly 40,000 distinct CDR3 sequences, 6% to 7.5% of them seen just once. As for time point: sample taken at primary tumor resection. Unsorted samples of tumor, nontumor lung or frozen PBMC had their whole RNA sequenced. The donors, fewer than 90 patients with untreated early-stage non-small cell lung cancer, provided the samples. This clonotype was observed many times. No antigen is known for it. Germline V lookup: CDR1 DFQATT, CDR2 SNEGSKA (reference sequence). V dropped 0 bases and J dropped 3 bases, with 8 bases sitting between them. The CDR3 runs to 13 residues.

The receptor comes from a female donor with early-stage non-small cell lung cancer. Sample: PBMCs, taken at surgery. The chain employs TRBV20-1 and TRBJ1-2, with D possibly matching TRBD1 (6 bases). The CDR3 DNA reads as TGCAGTGCTAGAGAGGACAGAGACTATGGCTACACCTTC. This codes for CSAREDRDYGYTF.